This passage covers 17 T cell receptor beta chains from one sample sequenced in a study of T cells in Graves' hyperthyroidism and ophthalmopathy. Amplified TCR beta CDR3 regions came from RNA transcripts. In the first-round RT-PCR of the TCR CDR3, the HTBI primer set was used. From the multiplex PCR reads, TCRdb called clonotypes with MiXCR, one entry per CDR3 protein. The repertoire holds 400,000 to 600,000 distinct CDR3 sequences, with more than 20% as singletons. Specimen: blood. These receptors all come from a man younger than 35 with Graves' hyperthyroidism.

This clonotype was seen ten or more times. V usage is TRBV12-3 or TRBV12-4 and J usage is TRBJ1-5; D unresolved. There are 13 residues in the CDR3. Deletions cut 0 bases from V and 7 bases from J, with 7 bases between. The CDR3 region is CASSLAPGQPQHF. In nucleotides, the CDR3 is TGTGCCAGCAGTTTAGCCCCGGGACAGCCCCAGCATTTT.

The rearrangement uses TRBV18 and TRBJ1-5; no reliable D call. Germline V CDR1 and CDR2: KGHSH, LQKENI. V lost 3 bases, J lost 4 bases, and 13 bases lay in between. This CDR3 is 15 amino acids long. The CDR3 DNA reads as TGTGCCAGCTCACCGAATTCGCTCGGGAATCAGCCCCAGCATTTT. Its protein is CASSPNSLGNQPQHF.

This clonotype came up many times. The chain links TRBV28 to TRBJ1-5; D is perhaps TRBD1 (5 bases). CDR3 length: 18 residues. Trimming took 4 bases from V and 2 from J, leaving 21 bases between them. CDR1 and CDR2 (germline): MDHEN, SYDVKM. CDR3 residues: CASSCERWGEVGNQPQHF. The CDR3 coding sequence is TGTGCCAGCAGTTGCGAACGTTGGGGGGAGGTTGGCAATCAGCCCCAGCATTTT.

The table lists this clonotype with many counts. At one boundary the junction diverges from the germline segment, which might be a read error. This chain links TRBV24-1 with TRBJ2-2; TRBD1 or TRBD2 may be the D gene (5 bases each). Germline V lookup: CDR1 KGHDR, CDR2 SFDVKD. CDR3 size: 16 residues. CDR3 sequence: CATSGREGTNAGELFF. The CDR3 DNA sequence: TGTGCCACCAGTGGCAGGGAAGGGACGAACGCCGGGGAGCTGTTTTTT.

V gene TRBV6-1 combines with J gene TRBJ1-2; D gene unclear. V was trimmed by 8 bases and J by 2 bases, leaving 12 bases between them. This CDR3 region has 13 residues. Germline CDR1 is MNHNS and CDR2 is SASEGT. CDR3 in DNA: TGTGCCAGCGCAGTGGCTTCAAACTATGGCTACACCTTC. Translating gives CASAVASNYGYTF.

The CDR3, as DNA: TGTGCCAGCAGTGCGGACAGGGTCCGGGAGACCCAGTACTTC. Translation: CASSADRVRETQYF. The rearrangement joins TRBV12-3 or TRBV12-4 to TRBJ2-7, with TRBD1 identical over 8 bases. The end of the DNA fits TRBJ2-5 better, so the J call may be wrong. The CDR3 is made up of 14 amino acids.

In this sample, this clonotype turned up many times. The V call is TRBV4-1, the J call TRBJ2-7; D call uncertain. Germline CDR1 and CDR2: MGHRA and YSYEKL. The CDR3 consists of 13 residues. Trimming shortened V by 5 bases and J by 5 bases, and 13 bases separated the two germline ends. The CDR3 nucleotides read TGCGCCAGCAGCTACCGATCCAAGGACGAGCAGTACTTC. Its protein is CASSYRSKDEQYF.

The chain has TRBV2 and TRBJ2-2; the D gene is possibly TRBD1 (6 bases). The V end was cut by 4 bases, the J end by 3 bases, with 15 bases between. Germline V lookup: CDR1 SNHLY, CDR2 FYNNEI. This CDR3 contains 16 residues. CDR3 DNA sequence: TGTGCCAGCAGTGGGGGACACCCAAGCTACACCGGGGAGCTGTTTTTT. This sequence encodes CASSGGHPSYTGELFF.

The chain couples TRBV25-1 to TRBJ1-1; D perhaps matches TRBD1 (5 bases). The CDR3 spans 15 residues. In germline, CDR1 is MGHDK, CDR2 SYGVNS. V dropped 8 bases and J dropped 3 bases, with 19 bases sitting between them. The chain's CDR3 is CASRGRNMKDTEAFF. The CDR3 DNA follows: TGTGCCAGCCGGGGGAGGAACATGAAGGACACTGAAGCTTTCTTT.

This clonotype was recorded many times. The chain has TRBV12-3 or TRBV12-4 and TRBJ2-2; D not certain. With 5 bases removed from V and 2 bases from J, the gap between germline ends came to 9 bases. CDR3 length: 14 residues. The CDR3 nucleotides are TGTGCCAGCAGTCCCCGGGCCAACACCGGGGAGCTGTTTTTT. Encoded protein: CASSPRANTGELFF.

This sequence joins TRBV28 and TRBJ1-1; TRBD1 is a possible D gene (5 bases). The CDR3 length is 14 residues. Germline V gene lookup returns CDR1 MDHEN and CDR2 SYDVKM. V lost 3 bases and J lost 1, with 9 bases in between. CDR3 residues: CASSLTATNTEAFF. The CDR3 region has the DNA TGTGCCAGCAGTTTGACAGCTACGAACACTGAAGCTTTCTTT. Variable domain in full (rest from reference TRBV28 and TRBJ1-1): DVKVTQSSRYLVKRTGEKVFLECVQDMDHENMFWYRQDPGLGLRLIYFSYDVKMKEKGDIPEGYSVSREKKERFSLILESASTNQTSMYLCASSLTATNTEAFFGQGTRLTVV.

At least ten counts were recorded for this clonotype. The J gene is TRBJ2-2, the V gene TRBV11-3; a weak D match, TRBD1 (6 bases). Between the trimmed V and J ends, which lost 4 bases and 0 bases, there was a span of 9 bases. This CDR3 comprises 15 residues. Germline lookup yields CDR1 SGHNT and CDR2 YENEEA. This chain's CDR3 is CASSYRETNTGELFF. The DNA of the CDR3 is TGTGCCAGCAGCTACAGGGAAACGAACACCGGGGAGCTGTTTTTT.

This clonotype occurred a few times. V and J are TRBV6-1 and TRBJ1-2; TRBD1 aligns across 10 bases. The V gene's germline CDR1 is MNHNS and CDR2 SASEGT. This CDR3 region has 16 residues. The J segment lost 4 bases and the V segment lost 6 bases, leaving 11 bases of the junction unmatched. The CDR3 sequence: CASSVLRTGGGYGYTF. As DNA, the CDR3 is TGTGCCAGCAGCGTACTGCGGACAGGGGGAGGCTATGGCTACACCTTC.

This clonotype has a count of ten or more. The chain has TRBV12-3 or TRBV12-4 and TRBJ2-7, with D perhaps TRBD2 (5 bases). The CDR3 sequence is 14 residues long. Trimming cost V 1 base and J 1 base, with 8 bases left between them. The chain's CDR3 is CASSLDERSYEQYF. CDR3 DNA sequence: TGTGCCAGCAGTTTAGACGAGCGGTCCTACGAGCAGTACTTC.

This clonotype was seen repeatedly, ten times or more. The chain carries TRBV5-1 and TRBJ1-1, with D possibly being TRBD1 (6 bases). The CDR3 spans 15 residues. V shed 2 bases and J shed 2 bases, with 13 bases lying between them. CDR1 is SGHRS, CDR2 YFSETQ, per germline. The CDR3 coding sequence is TGCGCCAGCAGCTTACGGGGACACCTTAACACTGAAGCTTTCTTT. Amino acid sequence: CASSLRGHLNTEAFF. Supplemented by reference TRBV5-1 and TRBJ1-1, the full variable domain reads KAGVTQTPRYLIKTRGQQVTLSCSPISGHRSVSWYQQTPGQGLQFLFEYFSETQRNKGNFPGRFSGRQFSNSRSEMNVSTLELGDSALYLCASSLRGHLNTEAFFGQGTRLTVV.

In its sample, this clonotype was seen many times. The gene calls are TRBV20-1 and TRBJ1-3; D unclear. The CDR3 loop spans 13 amino acids. V gave up 6 bases and J gave up 0 bases, with 9 bases separating them. Germline V gene data show CDR1 as DFQATT and CDR2 as SNEGSKA (reference sequence). CDR3 in DNA: TGCAGTGCGCCCGCCAGCTCTGGAAACACCATATATTTT. This codes for CSAPASSGNTIYF.

The chain carries TRBV11-2 and TRBJ2-5; D uncertain. V dropped 3 bases and J dropped 3 bases, with 17 bases sitting between them. This CDR3 spans 16 amino acids. Germline CDR1 reads SGHAT; CDR2 reads FQNNGV. CDR3 sequence reads: CASSFPPHRQEETQYF. The CDR3, as DNA: TGTGCCAGCAGCTTCCCACCTCACAGACAAGAAGAGACCCAGTACTTC. Drawing the rest from reference TRBV11-2 and TRBJ2-5, the complete variable domain is EAGVAQSPRYKIIEKRQSVAFWCNPISGHATLYWYQQILGQGPKLLIQFQNNGVVDDSQLPKDRFSAERLKGVDSTLKIQPAKLEDSAVYLCASSFPPHRQEETQYFGPGTRLLVL.